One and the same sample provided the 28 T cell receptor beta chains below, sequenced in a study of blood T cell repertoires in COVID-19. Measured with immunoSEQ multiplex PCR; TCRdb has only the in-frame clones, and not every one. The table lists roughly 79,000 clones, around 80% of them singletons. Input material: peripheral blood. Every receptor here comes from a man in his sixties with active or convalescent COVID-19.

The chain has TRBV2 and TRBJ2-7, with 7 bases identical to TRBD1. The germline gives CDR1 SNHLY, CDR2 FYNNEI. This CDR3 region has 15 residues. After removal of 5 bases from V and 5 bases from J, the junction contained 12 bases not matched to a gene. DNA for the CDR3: TGTGCCAGCAGTCCTGGACAGGCGCCCGCTAACGAGCAGTACTTC. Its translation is CASSPGQAPANEQYF. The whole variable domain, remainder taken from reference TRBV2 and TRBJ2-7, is EPEVTQTPSHQVTQMGQEVILRCVPISNHLYFYWYRQILGQKVEFLVSFYNNEISEKSEIFDDQFSVERPDGSNFTLKIRSTKLEDSAMYFCASSPGQAPANEQYFGPGTRLTVT.

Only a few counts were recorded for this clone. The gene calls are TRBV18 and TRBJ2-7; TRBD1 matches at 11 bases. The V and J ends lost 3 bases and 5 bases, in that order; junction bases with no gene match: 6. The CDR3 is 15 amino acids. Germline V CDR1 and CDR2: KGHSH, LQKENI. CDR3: CASSPTGQGVNEQYF. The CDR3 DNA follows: TGTGCCAGCTCACCTACGGGACAGGGGGTCAACGAGCAGTACTTC.

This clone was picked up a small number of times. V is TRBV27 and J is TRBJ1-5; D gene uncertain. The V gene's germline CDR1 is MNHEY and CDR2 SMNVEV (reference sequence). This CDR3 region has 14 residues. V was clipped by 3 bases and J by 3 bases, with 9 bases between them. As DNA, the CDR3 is TGTGCCAGCAGTTTGTATGCGGACAATCAGCCCCAGCATTTT. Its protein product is CASSLYADNQPQHF.

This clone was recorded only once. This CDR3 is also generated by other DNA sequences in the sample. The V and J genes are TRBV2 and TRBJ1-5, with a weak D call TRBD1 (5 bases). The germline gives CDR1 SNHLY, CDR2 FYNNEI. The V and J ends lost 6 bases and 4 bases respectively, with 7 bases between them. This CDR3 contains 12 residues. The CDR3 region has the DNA TGTGCCAGCAGGCAGGGTAATCAGCCCCAGCATTTT. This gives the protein CASRQGNQPQHF.

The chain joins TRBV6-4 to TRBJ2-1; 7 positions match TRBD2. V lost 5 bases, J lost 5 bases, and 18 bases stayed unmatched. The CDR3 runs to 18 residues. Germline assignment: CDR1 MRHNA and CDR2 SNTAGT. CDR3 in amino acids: CASSPSPLSGTNNNEQFF. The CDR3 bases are TGTGCCAGCAGTCCCTCGCCCCTATCCGGGACTAACAACAATGAGCAGTTCTTC.

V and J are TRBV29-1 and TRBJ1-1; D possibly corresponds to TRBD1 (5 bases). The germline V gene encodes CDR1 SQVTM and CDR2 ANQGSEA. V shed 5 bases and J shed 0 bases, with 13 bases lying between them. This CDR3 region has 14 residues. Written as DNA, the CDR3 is TGCAGCGTTCTAACAGGCGTCCTGAACACTGAAGCTTTCTTT. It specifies CSVLTGVLNTEAFF.

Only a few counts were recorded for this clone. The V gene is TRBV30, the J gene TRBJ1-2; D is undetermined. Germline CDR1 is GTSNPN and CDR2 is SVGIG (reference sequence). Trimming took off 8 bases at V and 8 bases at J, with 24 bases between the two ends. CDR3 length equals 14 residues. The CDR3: CAGLAVPLSRGYTF. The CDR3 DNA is TGTGCCGGGCTCGCAGTTCCCCTCTCTCGAGGCTACACCTTC.

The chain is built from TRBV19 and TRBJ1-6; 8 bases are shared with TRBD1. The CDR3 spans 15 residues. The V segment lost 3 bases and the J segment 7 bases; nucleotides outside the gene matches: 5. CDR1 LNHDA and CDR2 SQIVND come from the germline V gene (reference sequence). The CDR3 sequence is CASSIRTGRNSPLHF. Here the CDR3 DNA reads TGTGCCAGTAGTATCAGGACAGGGAGGAATTCACCCCTCCACTTT.

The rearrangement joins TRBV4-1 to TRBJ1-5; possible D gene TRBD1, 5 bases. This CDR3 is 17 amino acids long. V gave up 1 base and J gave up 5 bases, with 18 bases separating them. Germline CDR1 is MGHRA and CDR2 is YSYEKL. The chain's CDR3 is CASSQGEAAGLDQPQHF. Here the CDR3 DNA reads TGCGCCAGCAGCCAAGGAGAGGCAGCGGGACTCGATCAGCCCCAGCATTTT.

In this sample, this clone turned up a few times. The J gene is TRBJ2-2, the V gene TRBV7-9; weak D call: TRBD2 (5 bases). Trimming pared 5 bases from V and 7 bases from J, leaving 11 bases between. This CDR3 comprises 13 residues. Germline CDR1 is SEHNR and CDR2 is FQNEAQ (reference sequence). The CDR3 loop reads CASSPSGSGELFF. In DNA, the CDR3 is TGTGCCAGCAGCCCTTCGGGGAGCGGGGAGCTGTTTTTT.

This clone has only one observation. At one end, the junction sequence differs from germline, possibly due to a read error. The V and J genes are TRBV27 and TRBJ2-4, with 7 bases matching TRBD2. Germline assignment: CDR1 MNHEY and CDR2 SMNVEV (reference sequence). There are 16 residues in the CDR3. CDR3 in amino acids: CASSYGAGGTKNIQYF. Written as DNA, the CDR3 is TGTGCCAGTAGTTATGGGGCCGGGGGGACCAAAAACATTCAGTACTTC.

As DNA, the CDR3 is TGTGCCAGTAGTATAAGGGCGAGGACAGGGCAAGAGACCCAGTACTTC. It codes for CASSIRARTGQETQYF. V usage is TRBV19 and J usage is TRBJ2-5; 8 nucleotides match TRBD1. V lost 2 bases, J lost 2 bases, and 7 bases stayed unmatched. The CDR3 has 16 amino acids. The germline V gene encodes CDR1 LNHDA and CDR2 SQIVND (reference sequence).

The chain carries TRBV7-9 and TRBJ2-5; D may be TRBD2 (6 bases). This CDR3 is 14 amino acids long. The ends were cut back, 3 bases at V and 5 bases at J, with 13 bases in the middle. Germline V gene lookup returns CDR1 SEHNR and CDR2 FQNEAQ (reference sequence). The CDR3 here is CASSFWGRGETQYF. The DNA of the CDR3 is TGTGCCAGCAGCTTTTGGGGCCGGGGGGAGACCCAGTACTTC.

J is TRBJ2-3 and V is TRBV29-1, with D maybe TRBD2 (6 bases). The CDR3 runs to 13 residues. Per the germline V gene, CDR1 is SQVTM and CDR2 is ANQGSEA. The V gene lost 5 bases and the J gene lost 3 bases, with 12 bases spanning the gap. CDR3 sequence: CSVTQAGTDTQYF. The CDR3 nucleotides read TGCAGCGTTACGCAGGCGGGGACAGATACGCAGTATTTT.

The CDR3 coding sequence is TGTGCCAGCAGTGCGCAGGCTACGGATCAGCCCCAGCATTTT. It yields the protein CASSAQATDQPQHF. The chain joins TRBV2 to TRBJ1-5; D is unresolved. The CDR3 totals 14 residues. Deletions cut 4 bases from V and 5 bases from J, with 12 bases between. Germline V gene lookup returns CDR1 SNHLY and CDR2 FYNNEI.

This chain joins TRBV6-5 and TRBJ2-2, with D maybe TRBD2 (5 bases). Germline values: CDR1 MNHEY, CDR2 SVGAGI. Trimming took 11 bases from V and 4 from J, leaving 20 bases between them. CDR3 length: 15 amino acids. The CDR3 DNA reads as TGTGCCGTACGACAACGGGGTGATTTCACCGGGGAGCTGTTTTTT. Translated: CAVRQRGDFTGELFF.

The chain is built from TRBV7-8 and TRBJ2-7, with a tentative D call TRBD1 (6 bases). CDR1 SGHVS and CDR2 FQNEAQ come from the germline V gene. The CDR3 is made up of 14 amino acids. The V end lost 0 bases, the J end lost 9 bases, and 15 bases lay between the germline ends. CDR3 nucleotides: TGTGCCAGCAGCTTAGCCGGGACAAAGGGCTGGCAGTACTTC. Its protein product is CASSLAGTKGWQYF.

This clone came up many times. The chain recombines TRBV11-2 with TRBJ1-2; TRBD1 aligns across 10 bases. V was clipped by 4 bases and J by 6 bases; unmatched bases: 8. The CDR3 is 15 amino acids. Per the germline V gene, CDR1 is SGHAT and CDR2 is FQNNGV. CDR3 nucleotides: TGTGCCAGCAGCTCGGGACAGGGGACGATACATGGCTACACCTTC. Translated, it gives CASSSGQGTIHGYTF.

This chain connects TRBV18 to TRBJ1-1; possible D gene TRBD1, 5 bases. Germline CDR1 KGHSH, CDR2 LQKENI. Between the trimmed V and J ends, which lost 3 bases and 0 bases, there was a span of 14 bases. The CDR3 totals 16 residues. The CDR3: CASSPRQPDLNTEAFF. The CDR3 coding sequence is TGTGCCAGCTCACCCCGACAGCCCGATTTGAACACTGAAGCTTTCTTT.

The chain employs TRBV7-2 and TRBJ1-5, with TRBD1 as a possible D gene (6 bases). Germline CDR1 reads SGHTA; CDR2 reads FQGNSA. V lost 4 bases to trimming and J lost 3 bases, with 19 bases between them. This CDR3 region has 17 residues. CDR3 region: CASSSYSGQTTNQPQHF. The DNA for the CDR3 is TGTGCCAGCAGCTCTTACTCGGGACAAACTACCAATCAGCCCCAGCATTTT.

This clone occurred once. DNA of the CDR3: TGTGCCTGGGACCCCCGAGGGGGCTACGAGCAGTACTTC. It yields the protein CAWDPRGGYEQYF. The J gene is TRBJ2-7, the V gene TRBV30; weak D call: TRBD1 (6 bases). Per the germline V gene, CDR1 is GTSNPN and CDR2 is SVGIG (reference sequence). This CDR3 is 13 amino acids long. The V end lost 5 bases, the J end lost 3 bases, and 14 bases lay between the germline ends.

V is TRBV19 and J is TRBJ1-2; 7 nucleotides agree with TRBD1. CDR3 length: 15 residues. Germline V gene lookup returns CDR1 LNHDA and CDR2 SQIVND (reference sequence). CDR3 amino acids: CGDIRGIWGNYGYTF. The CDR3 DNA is TGTGGCGATATCAGGGGGATTTGGGGAAACTATGGCTACACCTTC. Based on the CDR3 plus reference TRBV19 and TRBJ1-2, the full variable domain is DGGITQSPKYLFRKEGQNVTLSCEQNLNHDAMYWYRQDPGQGLRLIYYSQIVNDFQKGDIAEGYSVSREKKESFPLTVTSAQKNPTAFYLCGDIRGIWGNYGYTFGSGTRLTVV.

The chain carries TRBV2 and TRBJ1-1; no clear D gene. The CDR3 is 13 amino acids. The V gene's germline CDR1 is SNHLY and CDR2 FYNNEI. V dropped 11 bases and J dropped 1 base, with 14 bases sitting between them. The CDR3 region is CASVRVRNTEAFF. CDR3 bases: TGTGCCTCGGTCCGGGTGCGGAACACTGAAGCTTTCTTT.

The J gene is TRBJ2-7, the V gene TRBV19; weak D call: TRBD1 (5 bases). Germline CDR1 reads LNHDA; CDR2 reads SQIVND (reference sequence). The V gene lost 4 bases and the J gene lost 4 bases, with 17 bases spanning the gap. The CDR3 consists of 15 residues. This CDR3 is CASSNRAGIMYEQYF. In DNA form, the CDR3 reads TGTGCCAGTAGTAATCGGGCAGGGATCATGTACGAGCAGTACTTC.

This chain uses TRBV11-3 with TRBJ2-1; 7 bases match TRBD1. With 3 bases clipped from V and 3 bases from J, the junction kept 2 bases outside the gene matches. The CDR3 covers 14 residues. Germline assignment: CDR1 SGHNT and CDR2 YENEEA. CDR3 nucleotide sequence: TGTGCCAGCAGCTTGACAGGGTACTACAATGAGCAGTTCTTC. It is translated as CASSLTGYYNEQFF. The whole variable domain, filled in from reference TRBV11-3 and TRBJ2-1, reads EAGVVQSPRYKIIEKKQPVAFWCNPISGHNTLYWYLQNLGQGPELLIRYENEEAVDDSQLPKDRFSAERLKGVDSTLKIQPAELGDSAVYLCASSLTGYYNEQFFGPGTRLTVL.

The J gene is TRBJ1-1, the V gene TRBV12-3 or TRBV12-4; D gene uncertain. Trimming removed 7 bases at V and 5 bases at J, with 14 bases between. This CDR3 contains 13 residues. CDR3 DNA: TGTGCCAGCACCTGGGTGGGGAGAACTGAAGCTTTCTTT. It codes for CASTWVGRTEAFF.

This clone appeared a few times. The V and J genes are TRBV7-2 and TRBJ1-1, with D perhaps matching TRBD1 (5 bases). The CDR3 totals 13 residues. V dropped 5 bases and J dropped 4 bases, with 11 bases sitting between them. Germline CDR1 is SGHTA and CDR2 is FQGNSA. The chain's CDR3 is CASSPTGGTEAFF. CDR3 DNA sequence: TGTGCCAGCAGCCCGACGGGGGGCACTGAAGCTTTCTTT.

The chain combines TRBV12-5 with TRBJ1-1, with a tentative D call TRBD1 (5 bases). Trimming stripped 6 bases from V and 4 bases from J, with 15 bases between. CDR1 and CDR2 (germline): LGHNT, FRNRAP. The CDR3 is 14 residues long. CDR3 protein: CASGPGFGATEAFF. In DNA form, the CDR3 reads TGTGCTAGTGGCCCAGGATTTGGGGCCACTGAAGCTTTCTTT. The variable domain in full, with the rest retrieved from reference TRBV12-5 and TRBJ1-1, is DARVTQTPRHKVTEMGQEVTMRCQPILGHNTVFWYRQTMMQGLELLAYFRNRAPLDDSGMPKDRFSAEMPDATLATLKIQPSEPRDSAVYFCASGPGFGATEAFFGQGTRLTVV.